The 12 T cell receptor beta chains in this list originate from one sample, sequenced in a study of PD-L1 blockade in urothelial cancer. Data came from immunoSEQ multiplex PCR; TCRdb stores just in-frame clones and leaves some out. The sample holds around 110,000 clones, more than 85% seen once. Time point defined: peripheral blood 6 weeks after treatment start. Here the sequenced sample was PBMCs, taken around atezolizumab (anti-PD-L1) treatment. The receptor set was obtained from a man between 60 and 70 years old with urothelial cancer.

The chain has TRBV25-1 and TRBJ2-5; 9 bases fit TRBD1. The germline V gene has CDR1 MGHDK and CDR2 SYGVNS. The J segment lost 3 bases and the V segment lost 5 bases, leaving 4 bases of the junction unmatched. This CDR3 comprises 14 residues. The CDR3 here is CASSFTGGKETQYF. CDR3 DNA: TGTGCCAGCAGTTTTACAGGGGGCAAAGAGACCCAGTACTTC. Drawing the rest from reference TRBV25-1 and TRBJ2-5, the complete variable domain is EADIYQTPRYLVIGTGKKITLECSQTMGHDKMYWYQQDPGMELHLIHYSYGVNSTEKGDLSSESTVSRIRTEHFPLTLESARPSHTSQYLCASSFTGGKETQYFGPGTRLLVL.

The genes are TRBV5-4 and TRBJ2-3, with TRBD2 as a possible D gene (5 bases). Germline values: CDR1 SGHNT, CDR2 YYREEE (reference sequence). The V end was cut by 4 bases, the J end by 0 bases, with 9 bases between. This CDR3 spans 14 amino acids. For the CDR3, the DNA is TGTGCCAGCAGCCCTTGGACTAGCACAGATACGCAGTATTTT. Protein sequence: CASSPWTSTDTQYF.

This sequence joins TRBV7-6 and TRBJ1-1; 9 nucleotides match TRBD1. Trimming cost V 3 bases and J 4 bases; bases outside gene matches: 3. Germline V gives CDR1 SGHVS, CDR2 FNYEAQ. The CDR3 is made up of 14 amino acids. The CDR3 region is CASSFGTGRTEAFF. Here the CDR3 DNA reads TGTGCCAGCAGCTTTGGGACAGGGCGCACTGAAGCTTTCTTT.

The J gene is TRBJ1-5, the V gene TRBV2, with 12 bases matching TRBD1. V trimming: 6 bases; J trimming: 4 bases; junction bases outside the gene matches: 1. CDR1 is SNHLY and CDR2 is FYNNEI in the germline V gene. The CDR3 runs to 14 residues. CDR3 nucleotide sequence: TGTGCCAGCAGGGGACAGGGGGCGAATCAGCCCCAGCATTTT. This encodes CASRGQGANQPQHF.

The chain employs TRBV5-1 and TRBJ2-5; D ambiguous. Germline-derived CDR1 and CDR2 are SGHRS and YFSETQ. V gave up 8 bases and J gave up 0 bases, with 8 bases separating them. The CDR3 sequence is 12 residues long. The chain's CDR3 is CASSMYQETQYF. The CDR3, as DNA: TGCGCCAGTTCCATGTACCAAGAGACCCAGTACTTC.

This rearrangement joins TRBV5-4 to TRBJ2-5; perhaps TRBD2 as D (5 bases). The CDR3 has 16 amino acids. Germline CDR1 reads SGHNT; CDR2 reads YYREEE (reference sequence). Deletions cut 3 bases from V and 0 bases from J, with 15 bases between. Here the CDR3 DNA reads TGTGCCAGCAGCTCCAACCGGGGAGCTAACCAAGAGACCCAGTACTTC. This translates into CASSSNRGANQETQYF.

This clone has only a few counts. The rearrangement links TRBV7-9 to TRBJ2-3; D unresolved. Germline-derived CDR1 and CDR2 are SEHNR and FQNEAQ (reference sequence). V dropped 3 bases and J dropped 6 bases, with 4 bases sitting between them. This CDR3 contains 11 residues. The CDR3 nucleotides read TGTGCCAGCAGCTTCGGGGATACGCAGTATTTT. It is translated as CASSFGDTQYF.

The chain has TRBV11-2 and TRBJ2-2; 7 nucleotides line up with TRBD2. Germline V gene data show CDR1 as SGHAT and CDR2 as FQNNGV. V was pared by 1 base and J by 3 bases, with 2 bases of the junction left unmatched. CDR3 length: 15 amino acids. The chain's CDR3 is CASSLGLADTGELFF. The CDR3 bases are TGTGCCAGCAGCTTAGGCCTAGCGGACACCGGGGAGCTGTTTTTT.

The chain has TRBV5-6 and TRBJ1-1; D possibly corresponds to TRBD1 (5 bases). From germline, CDR1 is SGHDT and CDR2 YYEEEE. The CDR3 length is 15 residues. V shed 0 bases and J shed 5 bases, with 14 bases lying between them. The CDR3 reads CASSLVRDRRTEAFF. CDR3 bases: TGTGCCAGCAGCTTGGTGCGGGACCGAAGAACTGAAGCTTTCTTT.

The chain employs TRBV7-3 and TRBJ2-3; 10 nucleotides line up with TRBD2. There are 20 residues in the CDR3. Trimming cost V 4 bases and J 1 base; bases outside gene matches: 17. Germline CDR1 is SGHTA and CDR2 is FQGTGA. The CDR3 DNA reads TGTGCCAGCAGCTCCTACAGTGGGCTAGCGGGAGCCCGGGGCACAGATACGCAGTATTTT. It is translated as CASSSYSGLAGARGTDTQYF.

In DNA form, the CDR3 reads TGTGCCAGCAGCTTAATTCGTGCAGATACGCAGTATTTT. As protein: CASSLIRADTQYF. The genes are TRBV7-3 and TRBJ2-3; unclear D gene. V lost 1 base and J lost 4, with 6 bases in between. The CDR3 runs to 13 residues. CDR1 is SGHTA and CDR2 is FQGTGA in the germline V gene.

The CDR3 sequence: CASSLPSSGANVLTF. CDR3 sequence (DNA): TGTGCCAGCAGCTTACCGTCGAGTGGGGCCAACGTCCTGACTTTC. The V and J genes are TRBV7-3 and TRBJ2-6; D gene uncertain. The V gene lost 2 bases and the J gene lost 3 bases, with 8 bases spanning the gap. The CDR3 has 15 amino acids. Germline V gene sequence: CDR1 SGHTA, CDR2 FQGTGA.